Below are 31 T cell receptor beta chains sequenced from a single sample in a study of T cell repertoires in urothelial bladder cancer. Generated by immunoSEQ multiplex PCR, the TCRdb table keeps only in-frame clones and is missing some. The sample records about 9,000 clones, approximately 59% being singletons. The sample comprised tumor-infiltrating cells from bladder cancer. The receptors derive from a human donor with urothelial carcinoma.

A few counts support this clone. The chain links TRBV4-1 to TRBJ1-2, with 10 bases lining up with TRBD1. Germline values: CDR1 MGHRA, CDR2 YSYEKL. CDR3 length equals 16 residues. V trimming: 0 bases; J trimming: 2 bases; junction bases outside the gene matches: 3. The chain's CDR3 is CASSQERGQGNYGYTF. In nucleotides, the CDR3 is TGCGCCAGCAGCCAAGAGCGGGGACAGGGGAACTATGGCTACACCTTC.

The chain joins TRBV5-1 to TRBJ2-3; possibly TRBD2 for D (6 bases). The germline CDR1 and CDR2 sequences are SGHRS and YFSETQ. Trimming removed 3 bases at V and 5 bases at J, with 10 bases between. CDR3 length: 13 amino acids. The CDR3 bases are TGCGCCAGCAGCTCGGCGGGGAAAGATACGCAGTATTTT. It translates to CASSSAGKDTQYF.

The V gene is TRBV2, the J gene TRBJ2-3; D gene ambiguous. This CDR3 is built from 11 residues. CDR1 and CDR2 from the germline V gene are SNHLY and FYNNEI. Trimming left V 3 bases short and J 6 bases short, with 4 bases between. The CDR3 DNA follows: TGTGCCAGCAGTGACCCCGATACGCAGTATTTT. Amino acids: CASSDPDTQYF.

In this sample, this clone turned up a few times. The rearrangement joins TRBV5-1 to TRBJ2-3, with TRBD2 as a possible D gene (7 bases). Trimming pared 0 bases from V and 4 bases from J, leaving 12 bases between. Germline V gene sequence: CDR1 SGHRS, CDR2 YFSETQ. The CDR3 loop spans 15 amino acids. The CDR3 is CASSLGGEGADTQYF. DNA of the CDR3: TGCGCCAGCAGCTTGGGAGGGGAGGGGGCAGATACGCAGTATTTT.

The V gene is TRBV11-2, the J gene TRBJ2-2, with 9 bases identical to TRBD2. Germline-derived CDR1 and CDR2 are SGHAT and FQNNGV. This CDR3 has 15 residues. Trimming took 6 bases from V and 4 from J; bases not matched to a gene: 6. The CDR3 sequence: CASSSSGGSTGELFF. The DNA of the CDR3 is TGTGCCAGCAGTTCGAGCGGGGGGTCCACCGGGGAGCTGTTTTTT.

This clone was seen only a few times. This chain joins TRBV25-1 and TRBJ1-1, with a weak D call TRBD1 (6 bases). The germline V gene has CDR1 MGHDK and CDR2 SYGVNS. The ends were cut back, 6 bases at V and 1 base at J, with 15 bases in the middle. CDR3 length equals 15 residues. CDR3 residues: CASSNRDTQNTEAFF. The DNA of the CDR3 is TGTGCCAGCAGCAATCGGGACACTCAGAACACTGAAGCTTTCTTT.

The chain links TRBV5-1 to TRBJ2-1; 8 nucleotides match TRBD1. Trimming took 0 bases from V and 7 from J; bases not matched to a gene: 3. Germline-derived CDR1 and CDR2 are SGHRS and YFSETQ. The CDR3 runs to 14 residues. CDR3 in DNA: TGCGCCAGCAGCTTGGCGGGACAGGTGAATGAGCAGTTCTTC. This translates into CASSLAGQVNEQFF.

This chain links TRBV4-1 with TRBJ2-7; D uncertain. This CDR3 region has 14 residues. Germline assignment: CDR1 MGHRA and CDR2 YSYEKL. The V end lost 0 bases, the J end lost 0 bases, and 6 bases lay between the germline ends. CDR3 amino acids: CASSQEIASYEQYF. CDR3 bases: TGCGCCAGCAGCCAAGAAATTGCCTCCTACGAGCAGTACTTC.

The chain employs TRBV11-2 and TRBJ1-4; D remains unclear. This CDR3 region has 16 residues. V lost 2 bases to trimming and J lost 4 bases, with 14 bases between them. Germline CDR1 and CDR2: SGHAT and FQNNGV. CDR3 DNA sequence: TGTGCCAGCAGCTTATTCTCGGAGCTGATTAATGAAAAACTGTTTTTT. It is translated as CASSLFSELINEKLFF.

This clone was seen just once. The CDR3 nucleotides read TGTGCCAGCAGCTCCATCTCCTACGAGCAGTACTTC. Its protein product is CASSSISYEQYF. The chain uses TRBV7-8 and TRBJ2-7, with no clear D. The CDR3 spans 12 residues. Germline lookup yields CDR1 SGHVS and CDR2 FQNEAQ. The V end lost 4 bases, the J end lost 0 bases, and 4 bases lay between the germline ends. The whole variable domain, filled in from reference TRBV7-8 and TRBJ2-7, reads GAGVSQSPRYKVAKRGQDVALRCDPISGHVSLFWYQQALGQGPEFLTYFQNEAQLDKSGLPSDRFFAERPEGSVSTLKIQRTQQEDSAVYLCASSSISYEQYFGPGTRLTVT.

Relative to its sample, this clone is medium-sized. V usage is TRBV30 and J usage is TRBJ2-6; D remains ambiguous. Per germline, CDR1 GTSNPN and CDR2 SVGIG (reference sequence). V lost 0 bases to trimming and J lost 0 bases, with 9 bases between them. The CDR3 consists of 16 residues. CDR3 coding DNA: TGTGCCTGGAGTGTAGTCAGGCGCTCTGGGGCCAACGTCCTGACTTTC. This sequence encodes CAWSVVRRSGANVLTF.

The chain employs TRBV6-1 and TRBJ1-5; no definite D call. The CDR3 spans 15 residues. Trimming removed 4 bases at V and 0 bases at J, with 10 bases between. The germline CDR1 and CDR2 sequences are MNHNS and SASEGT. The CDR3 loop is CASSAPADSNQPQHF. DNA of the CDR3: TGTGCCAGCAGTGCACCGGCGGATAGCAATCAGCCCCAGCATTTT.

This clone was recorded a few times. The gene calls are TRBV7-2 and TRBJ2-4; 7 bases agree with TRBD2. Germline values: CDR1 SGHTA, CDR2 FQGNSA. This CDR3 has 17 residues. The V gene end was trimmed by 5 bases and the J gene end by 8 bases; junction bases not matched to a gene: 18. The CDR3 DNA sequence: TGTGCCAGCAGCCCCTTGGGAGCGGGGTCTGCCTTAGACATTCAGTACTTC. Translation gives CASSPLGAGSALDIQYF.

The chain joins TRBV7-8 to TRBJ2-7; no firm D call. CDR3 length: 13 amino acids. Germline-derived CDR1 and CDR2 are SGHVS and FQNEAQ. V lost 0 bases to trimming and J lost 3 bases, with 6 bases between them. The CDR3 sequence: CASSLAQYYEQYF. In DNA, the CDR3 is TGTGCCAGCAGCTTAGCGCAATACTACGAGCAGTACTTC.

CDR3 sequence: CASSAGAGRDTQYF. Written as DNA, the CDR3 is TGTGCCAGCAGTGCCGGGGCCGGGAGGGATACGCAGTATTTT. The chain combines TRBV2 with TRBJ2-3; 7 bases are a match to TRBD2. The trim removed 4 bases at V and 6 bases at J, leaving 7 bases unmatched. Per the germline V gene, CDR1 is SNHLY and CDR2 is FYNNEI. The CDR3 spans 14 residues.

The chain carries TRBV7-2 and TRBJ2-3, with D perhaps TRBD2 (5 bases). Germline values: CDR1 SGHTA, CDR2 FQGNSA. The length of the CDR3 is 16 residues. V was shortened by 5 bases and J by 4 bases, with 19 bases between the two germline ends. The chain's CDR3 is CASSPGARRAADTQYF. The CDR3 bases are TGTGCCAGCAGCCCCGGTGCCAGGCGGGCAGCAGATACGCAGTATTTT.

This clone was picked up a small number of times. The J gene is TRBJ1-1, the V gene TRBV16; D may be TRBD1 (6 bases). Germline lookup yields CDR1 KGHSY and CDR2 FQNENV. The V end lost 3 bases, the J end lost 0 bases, and 11 bases lay between the germline ends. The CDR3 has 15 residues. CDR3 nucleotides: TGTGCCAGCAGCCACAGAACAGGGCTGAACACTGAAGCTTTCTTT. As protein: CASSHRTGLNTEAFF.

The V gene is TRBV18, the J gene TRBJ2-5, with 9 nucleotides matching TRBD2. Germline CDR1 KGHSH, CDR2 LQKENI. The CDR3 consists of 14 residues. V was pared by 4 bases and J by 2 bases, with 2 bases of the junction left unmatched. The CDR3 is CASSLAGGQETQYF. For the CDR3, the DNA is TGTGCCAGCTCACTCGCGGGGGGGCAAGAGACCCAGTACTTC.

The CDR3 bases are TGCGCCAGCAGCCTTGGGAGCGGAGAGAACAATGAGCAGTTCTTC. Translation gives CASSLGSGENNEQFF. The chain carries TRBV5-1 and TRBJ2-1; possible D gene TRBD2, 5 bases. The germline CDR1 and CDR2 sequences are SGHRS and YFSETQ. The CDR3 is made up of 15 amino acids. V was cut by 4 bases and J by 5 bases, with 16 bases left in between. Drawing the rest from reference TRBV5-1 and TRBJ2-1, the complete variable domain is KAGVTQTPRYLIKTRGQQVTLSCSPISGHRSVSWYQQTPGQGLQFLFEYFSETQRNKGNFPGRFSGRQFSNSRSEMNVSTLELGDSALYLCASSLGSGENNEQFFGPGTRLTVL.

This clone was counted a few times. The chain uses TRBV5-4 and TRBJ2-7; TRBD1 matches at 7 bases. The J segment lost 2 bases and the V segment lost 4 bases, leaving 6 bases of the junction unmatched. This CDR3 is built from 14 residues. Germline V gives CDR1 SGHNT, CDR2 YYREEE (reference sequence). DNA of the CDR3: TGTGCCAGCAGCCTCCGGGACAGAGCCTACGAGCAGTACTTC. Residues: CASSLRDRAYEQYF.

V and J are TRBV6-1 and TRBJ2-6; tentative D call: TRBD1 (6 bases). Germline V lookup: CDR1 MNHNS, CDR2 SASEGT. The CDR3 covers 15 residues. Trimming left V 6 bases short and J 1 base short, with 10 bases between. CDR3 nucleotides: TGTGCCAGCAGAAGACAGGCATCTGGGGCCAACGTCCTGACTTTC. Encoded protein: CASRRQASGANVLTF.

The gene calls are TRBV12-5 and TRBJ2-7; D may be TRBD2 (6 bases). Trimming shortened V by 7 bases and J by 2 bases, and 18 bases separated the two germline ends. This CDR3 is 15 amino acids long. Looked up from germline, CDR1 is LGHNT and CDR2 is FRNRAP. The CDR3 DNA sequence: TGTGCTAGTGCCGGAGCCTGGGAGGTTCCCTACGAGCAGTACTTC. This codes for CASAGAWEVPYEQYF. Based on the CDR3 plus reference TRBV12-5 and TRBJ2-7, the full variable domain is DARVTQTPRHKVTEMGQEVTMRCQPILGHNTVFWYRQTMMQGLELLAYFRNRAPLDDSGMPKDRFSAEMPDATLATLKIQPSEPRDSAVYFCASAGAWEVPYEQYFGPGTRLTVT.

This clone was counted a few times. This chain connects TRBV14 to TRBJ2-7; 7 bases line up with TRBD1. V lost 4 bases, J lost 3 bases, and 3 bases stayed unmatched. Germline-derived CDR1 and CDR2 are SGHDN and FVKESK. This CDR3 has 13 residues. The CDR3 region is CASSLRDSYEQYF. The CDR3 region has the DNA TGTGCCAGCAGCCTCCGGGACAGCTACGAGCAGTACTTC.

The J gene is TRBJ1-2, the V gene TRBV7-1; D remains ambiguous. TRBV7-1 qualifies as an ORF whose function is uncertain. The CDR3 runs 12 residues. V lost 4 bases and J 2 bases, leaving 5 bases between the germline ends. CDR3 nucleotide sequence: TGTGCCAGCAGCTTAGAGAACTATGGCTACACCTTC. Translation gives CASSLENYGYTF.

This clone was seen a handful of times. This sequence joins TRBV11-2 and TRBJ1-2, with a weak D call TRBD1 (6 bases). Germline CDR1 and CDR2: SGHAT and FQNNGV. This CDR3 has 17 residues. V lost 2 bases and J 0 bases, leaving 16 bases between the germline ends. This CDR3 is CASSLTPGTSANYGYTF. Written as DNA, the CDR3 is TGTGCCAGCAGCTTAACCCCTGGGACAAGTGCTAACTATGGCTACACCTTC.

This rearrangement joins TRBV10-1 to TRBJ1-5; D remains ambiguous. The CDR3 has 10 residues. V lost 9 bases, J lost 10 bases, and 10 bases lay in between. The germline gives CDR1 WNHNN, CDR2 SYGVQD (reference sequence). In DNA form, the CDR3 reads TGCGCCAGGGCGTACCCTCCCCAGCATTTT. Translating gives CARAYPPQHF.

The J gene is TRBJ1-1, the V gene TRBV19; D unclear. Germline CDR1 is LNHDA and CDR2 is SQIVND (reference sequence). This CDR3 is 13 amino acids long. Trimming removed 5 bases from V and 1 base from J, with 8 bases in between. The DNA for the CDR3 is TGTGCCAGTAGTCCCCGGGGGAACACTGAAGCTTTCTTT. It yields the protein CASSPRGNTEAFF.

Remarks on this clone: Other DNA sequences of this sample code for an identical CDR3. V gene TRBV5-1 combines with J gene TRBJ1-5; maybe TRBD1 (6 bases). Germline assignment: CDR1 SGHRS and CDR2 YFSETQ. CDR3 length equals 15 residues. V lost 0 bases to trimming and J lost 1 base, with 8 bases between them. DNA for the CDR3: TGCGCCAGCAGCTTGGAAGGGGGGAGCAATCAGCCCCAGCATTTT. Translation gives CASSLEGGSNQPQHF.

This clone was seen once. CDR3 bases: TGTGCCAGCAGCCTAGATGTCGGGGGGGCGACAGATACGCAGTATTTT. Translation gives CASSLDVGGATDTQYF. The chain combines TRBV5-4 with TRBJ2-3, with 8 bases lining up with TRBD2. V lost 4 bases and J lost 3; bases outside the gene matches: 10. The CDR3 covers 16 residues. Germline loops: CDR1 SGHNT, CDR2 YYREEE (reference sequence).

This CDR3 reads CAWSFSESQPQHF. CDR3 in DNA: TGTGCCTGGAGTTTCTCGGAAAGTCAGCCCCAGCATTTT. The rearrangement uses TRBV30 and TRBJ1-5, with D unresolved. The V end was cut by 2 bases, the J end by 6 bases, with 11 bases between. The germline V gene has CDR1 GTSNPN and CDR2 SVGIG (reference sequence). The CDR3 spans 13 residues. The complete variable domain, with remaining parts taken from reference TRBV30 and TRBJ1-5, reads SQTIHQWPATLVQPVGSPLSLECTVEGTSNPNLYWYRQAAGRGLQLLFYSVGIGQISSEVPQNLSASRPQDRQFILSSKKLLLSDSGFYLCAWSFSESQPQHFGDGTRLSIL.

The chain is built from TRBV19 and TRBJ1-2; tentative D call: TRBD1 (5 bases). Trimming removed 5 bases at V and 4 bases at J, with 14 bases between. CDR1 is LNHDA, CDR2 SQIVND, per germline (reference sequence). The CDR3 contains 14 residues. CDR3 DNA sequence: TGTGCCAGTAGTCCAGATCGGGGGATCTATGGCTACACCTTC. Protein sequence: CASSPDRGIYGYTF.